This T cell receptor beta chain stems from a study of Ad26.COV2.S vaccination and SARS-CoV-2 variants. The wider study: Donor joined the COV1001 Ad26.COV2.S trial arm. Overall study findings and caveats: Analyses that measured TCR breadth and depth may have underestimated total T cell responses.

Treatment denoted: around 19 received Ad26.COV2.S at low or high dose, single or two shots; 5 received placebo; per-sample allocation not given. At day 63 after the first vaccine or placebo injection, samples were drawn. Vaccine was an Ad26 vector expressing Wuhan-strain SARS-CoV-2 spike. Repertoires were generated with immunoSEQ multiplex PCR, while TCRdb's copy carries only in-frame clones and drops some. The sample shows approximately 300,000 clones, around 85% of them seen only once. CDR1 KGHSH and CDR2 LQKENI come from the germline V gene. Losses at the gene ends were 3 bases for V and 0 bases for J; bases not matched to a gene: 3. There are 16 residues in the CDR3. Remarks on this clone: The antigen remains undetermined.

The receptor's source is a person between 18 and 59 years old who received the Ad26.COV2.S COVID-19 vaccine or a placebo. This material consisted of peripheral blood, taken in a trial of Ad26.COV2.S vaccine versus placebo. The chain combines TRBV18 with TRBJ1-3, with TRBD1 matching 9 bases. CDR3 DNA sequence: TGTGCCAGCTCACCTTTGACAGGGGGCTCTGGAAACACCATATATTTT. Translation: CASSPLTGGSGNTIYF.